Listed here are 19 T cell receptor beta chains from one sample, sequenced in a study of cytomegalovirus exposure and HLA in healthy donors. Libraries were prepared by immunoSEQ multiplex PCR; TCRdb keeps only in-frame clonotypes and omits some of them. This table has about 170,000 clones, about 87% appearing once. Sequencing was performed on PBMCs. The receptors were sampled from a woman in her 30s in good health and CMV-seronegative.

This clone has only a few counts. J is TRBJ1-2 and V is TRBV18; the D gene is possibly TRBD1 (5 bases). CDR1 is KGHSH and CDR2 is LQKENI in the germline V gene. The ends were cut back, 0 bases at V and 4 bases at J, with 6 bases in the middle. CDR3 length: 13 amino acids. CDR3 in amino acids: CASSPPQGYGYTF. Here the CDR3 DNA reads TGTGCCAGCTCACCACCCCAGGGCTATGGCTACACCTTC. Based on the CDR3 plus reference TRBV18 and TRBJ1-2, the full variable domain is NAGVMQNPRHLVRRRGQEARLRCSPMKGHSHVYWYRQLPEEGLKFMVYLQKENIIDESGMPKERFSAEFPKEGPSILRIQQVVRGDSAAYFCASSPPQGYGYTFGSGTRLTVV.

The CDR3 DNA follows: TGCGCCAGCAAGGCAGACCCACCCGGGTATGGCTACACCTTC. Translation gives CASKADPPGYGYTF. The J gene is TRBJ1-2, the V gene TRBV10-2; D ambiguous. V was pared by 7 bases and J by 5 bases, with 17 bases between. The CDR3 totals 14 residues. Germline CDR1 and CDR2: WSHSY and SAAADI.

The chain has TRBV4-3 and TRBJ2-5; 9 bases line up with TRBD2. Per the germline V gene, CDR1 is LGHNA and CDR2 is YSLEER. J gave up 5 bases and V 1 base, and 11 bases lay outside the gene matches. This CDR3 spans 17 amino acids. The CDR3 DNA follows: TGCGCCAGCAGCCAAGCTTTAGGCGGGGGGGCATCTGAGACCCAGTACTTC. Translation gives CASSQALGGGASETQYF.

The V gene is TRBV6-1, the J gene TRBJ1-2; D gene uncertain. The CDR3 runs to 16 residues. V was pared by 1 base and J by 4 bases, with 16 bases between. Per the germline V gene, CDR1 is MNHNS and CDR2 is SASEGT. The CDR3 DNA follows: TGTGCCAGCAGTGAAGATGGCAGCGCCTTTCCCTATGGCTACACCTTC. It encodes CASSEDGSAFPYGYTF.

The chain links TRBV6-6 to TRBJ1-1; D not certain. V lost 6 bases and J lost 1, with 9 bases in between. The CDR3 is made up of 13 amino acids. Germline V gene sequence: CDR1 MNHNY, CDR2 SVGAGI (reference sequence). The CDR3 is CASSGNGNTEAFF. The CDR3 bases are TGTGCCAGCAGCGGGAATGGGAACACTGAAGCTTTCTTT.

The CDR3 coding sequence is TGCGCCAGCGGGCGGGACTCCGCGGGGGGTGAAAAACTGTTTTTT. Translated: CASGRDSAGGEKLFF. The rearrangement uses TRBV5-1 and TRBJ1-4, with D perhaps matching TRBD1 (5 bases). V was shortened by 7 bases and J by 7 bases, with 20 bases between the two germline ends. This CDR3 has 15 residues. Germline V gene data show CDR1 as SGHRS and CDR2 as YFSETQ.

The chain has TRBV18 and TRBJ2-5, with TRBD1 matching over 12 bases. J gave up 4 bases and V 0 bases, and 3 bases lay outside the gene matches. Germline CDR1 KGHSH, CDR2 LQKENI. The CDR3 covers 16 residues. CDR3 DNA sequence: TGTGCCAGCTCACCACCGGGGACAGGGGGCAGAGAGACCCAGTACTTC. It specifies CASSPPGTGGRETQYF.

J is TRBJ1-2 and V is TRBV4-1, with unresolved D. CDR3 size: 13 residues. Trimming removed 4 bases at V and 6 bases at J, with 12 bases between. Germline CDR1 and CDR2: MGHRA and YSYEKL. CDR3: CASSPLWGDGYTF. In nucleotides, the CDR3 is TGCGCCAGCAGCCCCCTGTGGGGAGATGGCTACACCTTC.

V and J are TRBV4-3 and TRBJ1-3; unclear D gene. The CDR3 length is 15 residues. Trimming shortened V by 0 bases and J by 0 bases, and 6 bases separated the two germline ends. From germline, CDR1 is LGHNA and CDR2 YSLEER. The CDR3 bases are TGCGCCAGCAGCCAAGATTCGGGCTCTGGAAACACCATATATTTT. Protein sequence: CASSQDSGSGNTIYF.

V gene TRBV20-1 combines with J gene TRBJ2-7, with D perhaps TRBD1 (5 bases). Trimming took off 6 bases at V and 6 bases at J, with 9 bases between the two ends. There are 10 residues in the CDR3. Germline V gene sequence: CDR1 DFQATT, CDR2 SNEGSKA (reference sequence). The CDR3 DNA reads as TGCAGTGCCACGACAGCCGAGCAGTACTTC. As protein: CSATTAEQYF.

The table lists this clone with a count of one. The chain joins TRBV15 to TRBJ1-1; TRBD1 is a possible D gene (6 bases). Germline-derived CDR1 and CDR2 are LNHNV and YYDKDF (reference sequence). The CDR3 runs 15 residues. Trimming removed 6 bases from V and 4 bases from J, with 18 bases in between. The CDR3, as DNA: TGTGCCACCAGTACCGGGGGGCCGGGTGTCACTGAAGCTTTCTTT. Translating it yields CATSTGGPGVTEAFF.

V and J are TRBV13 and TRBJ1-2; D ambiguous. The CDR3 has 15 residues. V lost 5 bases to trimming and J lost 6 bases, with 19 bases between them. CDR1 is PRHDT, CDR2 FYEKMQ, per germline (reference sequence). The CDR3 region has the DNA TGTGCCAGCAGCGTAAGGACTGACGGCGTGGATGGCTACACCTTC. This encodes CASSVRTDGVDGYTF.

The chain joins TRBV7-9 to TRBJ2-1; 9 positions agree with TRBD2. Germline CDR1 SEHNR, CDR2 FQNEAQ (reference sequence). The CDR3 totals 18 residues. V lost 4 bases, J lost 1 base, and 11 bases stayed unmatched. CDR3 sequence: CASSSEVSGGFSYNEQFF. DNA for the CDR3: TGTGCCAGCAGCTCGGAGGTTAGCGGGGGCTTTTCCTACAATGAGCAGTTCTTC.

The chain combines TRBV7-8 with TRBJ1-4, with TRBD1 matching over 7 bases. V dropped 5 bases and J dropped 4; count of bases not matched to a gene: 10. This CDR3 has 16 amino acids. CDR1 is SGHVS, CDR2 FQNEAQ, per germline. CDR3 in amino acids: CASSRQGDLYNEKLFF. For the CDR3, the DNA is TGTGCCAGCAGCCGACAGGGCGACCTCTATAATGAAAAACTGTTTTTT.

V is TRBV4-1 and J is TRBJ1-4; D may be TRBD1 (6 bases). The CDR3 length is 18 residues. The germline V gene has CDR1 MGHRA and CDR2 YSYEKL. The V gene lost 4 bases and the J gene lost 7 bases, with 25 bases spanning the gap. The CDR3 DNA sequence: TGCGCCAGCAGCCCCGTGGGTGGTCACAATTGGGGGCGTGAAAAACTGTTTTTT. Translated: CASSPVGGHNWGREKLFF.

The gene calls are TRBV5-4 and TRBJ2-5, with D maybe TRBD2 (5 bases). V was shortened by 5 bases and J by 5 bases, with 13 bases between the two germline ends. The CDR3 has 13 amino acids. CDR1 and CDR2 (germline): SGHNT, YYREEE (reference sequence). The CDR3 sequence is CASSSSTGETQYF. In DNA, the CDR3 is TGTGCCAGCAGTTCTAGTACGGGGGAGACCCAGTACTTC.

The CDR3 region has the DNA TGTGCCAGCAGTCGCGGGGACCTTTTGCGGGGCTACACCTTC. This codes for CASSRGDLLRGYTF. The J gene is TRBJ1-2, the V gene TRBV6-6; D possibly corresponds to TRBD1 (5 bases). The V gene's germline CDR1 is MNHNY and CDR2 SVGAGI (reference sequence). The V end was cut by 5 bases, the J end by 8 bases, with 18 bases between. The CDR3 is made up of 14 amino acids.

CDR3 DNA: TGTGCCAGTAGTAACCGACTAGCGGGCCCTGCCTTGGAGACCCAGTACTTC. Translation gives CASSNRLAGPALETQYF. The rearrangement joins TRBV19 to TRBJ2-5; TRBD2 agrees at 10 bases. Trimming took 4 bases from V and 5 from J; bases not matched to a gene: 13. CDR1 and CDR2 (germline): LNHDA, SQIVND (reference sequence). CDR3 length: 17 amino acids.

The chain links TRBV7-9 to TRBJ2-1; possible D gene TRBD1, 5 bases. V was trimmed by 4 bases and J by 7 bases, leaving 23 bases between them. Germline CDR1 is SEHNR and CDR2 is FQNEAQ (reference sequence). This CDR3 is 17 amino acids long. The CDR3 protein is CASSSTQTRVRWNEQFF. The DNA for the CDR3 is TGTGCCAGCAGCTCCACCCAAACCAGGGTCCGGTGGAATGAGCAGTTCTTC.